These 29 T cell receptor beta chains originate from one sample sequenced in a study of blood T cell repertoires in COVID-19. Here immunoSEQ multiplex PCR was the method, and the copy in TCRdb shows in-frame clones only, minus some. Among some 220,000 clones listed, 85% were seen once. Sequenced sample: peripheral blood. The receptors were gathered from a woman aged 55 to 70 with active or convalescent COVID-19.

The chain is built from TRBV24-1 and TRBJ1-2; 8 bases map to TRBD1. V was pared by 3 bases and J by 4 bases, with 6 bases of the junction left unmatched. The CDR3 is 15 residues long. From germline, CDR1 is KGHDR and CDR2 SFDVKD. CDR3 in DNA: TGTGCCACCAGTGATCCCTCGACAGGGGCCTATGGCTACACCTTC. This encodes CATSDPSTGAYGYTF.

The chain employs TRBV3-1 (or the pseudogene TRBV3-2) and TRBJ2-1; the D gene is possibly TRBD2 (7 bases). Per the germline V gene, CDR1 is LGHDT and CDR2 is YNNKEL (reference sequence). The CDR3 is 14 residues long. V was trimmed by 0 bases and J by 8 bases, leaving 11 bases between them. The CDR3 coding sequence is TGTGCCAGCAGCCAAGATTGGGGGGGCTATGAGCAGTTCTTC. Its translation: CASSQDWGGYEQFF.

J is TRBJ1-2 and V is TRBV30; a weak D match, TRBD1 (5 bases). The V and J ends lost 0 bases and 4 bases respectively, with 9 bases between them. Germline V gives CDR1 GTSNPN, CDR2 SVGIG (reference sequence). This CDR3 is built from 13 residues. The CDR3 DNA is TGTGCCTGGAGTGTCCAGGGTAGCTATGGCTACACCTTC. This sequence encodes CAWSVQGSYGYTF.

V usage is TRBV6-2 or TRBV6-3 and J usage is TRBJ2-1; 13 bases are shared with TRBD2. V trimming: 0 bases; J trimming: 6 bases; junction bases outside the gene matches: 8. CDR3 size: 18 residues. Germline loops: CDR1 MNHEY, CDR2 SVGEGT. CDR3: CASSYSIPTSGRANEQFF. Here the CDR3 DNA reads TGTGCCAGCAGTTACTCGATTCCTACTAGCGGGAGGGCCAATGAGCAGTTCTTC.

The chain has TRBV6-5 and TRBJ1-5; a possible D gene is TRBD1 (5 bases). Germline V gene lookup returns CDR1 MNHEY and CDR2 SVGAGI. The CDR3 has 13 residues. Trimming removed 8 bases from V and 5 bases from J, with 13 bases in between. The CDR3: CASLRREDQPQHF. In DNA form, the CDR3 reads TGTGCCAGCCTACGCAGGGAAGATCAGCCCCAGCATTTT.

The CDR3 DNA follows: TGCGCCAGCAGCCCGACGGGCGAGGGCAGCTACGAGCAGTACTTC. It translates to CASSPTGEGSYEQYF. The genes are TRBV4-1 and TRBJ2-7; D is perhaps TRBD2 (5 bases). This CDR3 is built from 15 residues. In germline, CDR1 is MGHRA, CDR2 YSYEKL. The V and J ends lost 4 bases and 3 bases respectively, with 16 bases between them.

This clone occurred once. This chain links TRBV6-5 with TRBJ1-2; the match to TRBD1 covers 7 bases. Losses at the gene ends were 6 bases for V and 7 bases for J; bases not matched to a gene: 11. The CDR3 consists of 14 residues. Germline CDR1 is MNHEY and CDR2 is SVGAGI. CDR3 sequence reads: CASRPGQRTVGYTF. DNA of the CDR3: TGTGCCAGCAGGCCGGGACAGAGAACCGTTGGCTACACCTTC.

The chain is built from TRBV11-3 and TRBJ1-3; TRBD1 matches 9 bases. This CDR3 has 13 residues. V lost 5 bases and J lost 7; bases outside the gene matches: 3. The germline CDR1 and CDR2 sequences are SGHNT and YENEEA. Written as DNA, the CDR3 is TGTGCCAGCAGCGTCGACAGGGGGAACACCATATATTTT. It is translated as CASSVDRGNTIYF.

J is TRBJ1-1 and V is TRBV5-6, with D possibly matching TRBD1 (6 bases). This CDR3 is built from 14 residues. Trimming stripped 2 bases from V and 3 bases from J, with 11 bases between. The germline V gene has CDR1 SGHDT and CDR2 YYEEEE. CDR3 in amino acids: CASSLRQGHTEAFF. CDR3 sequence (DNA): TGTGCCAGCAGCTTAAGGCAGGGGCACACTGAAGCTTTCTTT.

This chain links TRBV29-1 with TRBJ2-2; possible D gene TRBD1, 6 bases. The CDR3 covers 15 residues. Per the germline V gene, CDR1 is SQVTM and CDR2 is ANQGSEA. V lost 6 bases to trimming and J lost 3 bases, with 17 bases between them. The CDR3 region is CSVESRDIDTGELFF. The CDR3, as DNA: TGCAGCGTGGAGTCCCGGGACATAGACACCGGGGAGCTGTTTTTT.

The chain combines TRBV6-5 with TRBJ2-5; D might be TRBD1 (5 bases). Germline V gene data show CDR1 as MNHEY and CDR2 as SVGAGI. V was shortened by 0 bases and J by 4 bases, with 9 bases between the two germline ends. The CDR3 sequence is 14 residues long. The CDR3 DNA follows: TGTGCCAGCAGTTACTCGGGAAGGGGAGAGACCCAGTACTTC. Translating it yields CASSYSGRGETQYF.

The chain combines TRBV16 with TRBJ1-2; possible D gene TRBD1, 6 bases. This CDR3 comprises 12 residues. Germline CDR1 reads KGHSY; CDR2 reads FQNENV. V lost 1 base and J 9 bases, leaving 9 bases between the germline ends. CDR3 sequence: CASSQFRDSYTF. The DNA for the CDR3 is TGTGCCAGCAGCCAATTCCGGGACAGCTACACCTTC.

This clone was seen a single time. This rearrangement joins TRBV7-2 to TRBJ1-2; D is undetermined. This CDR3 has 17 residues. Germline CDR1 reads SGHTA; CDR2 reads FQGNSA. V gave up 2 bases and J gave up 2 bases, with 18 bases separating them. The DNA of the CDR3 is TGTGCCAGCAGCTTACGAAGAGGCAGTTATTCCAACTATGGCTACACCTTC. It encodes CASSLRRGSYSNYGYTF.

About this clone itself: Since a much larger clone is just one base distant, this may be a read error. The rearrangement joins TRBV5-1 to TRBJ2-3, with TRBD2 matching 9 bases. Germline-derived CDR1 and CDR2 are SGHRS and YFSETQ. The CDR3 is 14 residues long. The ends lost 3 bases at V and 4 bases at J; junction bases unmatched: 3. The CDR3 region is CASSWGGGADTQYF. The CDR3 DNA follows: TGCGCCAGCAGCTGGGGCGGGGGGGCAGATACGCAGTATTTT.

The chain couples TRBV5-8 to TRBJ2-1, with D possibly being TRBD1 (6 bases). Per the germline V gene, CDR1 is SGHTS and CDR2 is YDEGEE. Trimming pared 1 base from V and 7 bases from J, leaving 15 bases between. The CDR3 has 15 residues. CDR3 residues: CASSLWSGEGNEQFF. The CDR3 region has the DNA TGTGCCAGCAGCTTGTGGTCAGGGGAAGGGAATGAGCAGTTCTTC.

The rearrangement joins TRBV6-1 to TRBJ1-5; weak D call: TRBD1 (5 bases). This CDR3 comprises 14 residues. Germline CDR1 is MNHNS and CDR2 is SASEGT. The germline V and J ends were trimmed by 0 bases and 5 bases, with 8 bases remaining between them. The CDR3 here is CASSEAQGHQPQHF. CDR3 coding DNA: TGTGCCAGCAGTGAAGCCCAGGGTCATCAGCCCCAGCATTTT.

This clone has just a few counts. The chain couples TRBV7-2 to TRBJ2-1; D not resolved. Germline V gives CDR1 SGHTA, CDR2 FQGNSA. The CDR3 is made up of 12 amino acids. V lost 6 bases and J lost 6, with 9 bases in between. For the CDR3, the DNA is TGTGCCAGCAGACGACTTCCCAATGAGCAGTTCTTC. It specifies CASRRLPNEQFF.

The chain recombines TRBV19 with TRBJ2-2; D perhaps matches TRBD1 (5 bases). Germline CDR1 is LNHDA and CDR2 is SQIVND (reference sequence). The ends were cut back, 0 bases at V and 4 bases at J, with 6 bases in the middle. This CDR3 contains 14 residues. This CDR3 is CASSIDRATGELFF. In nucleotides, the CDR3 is TGTGCCAGTAGTATAGACAGGGCCACCGGGGAGCTGTTTTTT.

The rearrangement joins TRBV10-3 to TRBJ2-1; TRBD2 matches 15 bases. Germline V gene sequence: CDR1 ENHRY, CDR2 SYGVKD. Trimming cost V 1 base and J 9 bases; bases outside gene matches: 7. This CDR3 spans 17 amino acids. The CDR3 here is CAISEYGLAGGPFEQFF. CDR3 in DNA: TGTGCCATCAGTGAGTACGGACTAGCGGGAGGGCCGTTTGAGCAGTTCTTC.

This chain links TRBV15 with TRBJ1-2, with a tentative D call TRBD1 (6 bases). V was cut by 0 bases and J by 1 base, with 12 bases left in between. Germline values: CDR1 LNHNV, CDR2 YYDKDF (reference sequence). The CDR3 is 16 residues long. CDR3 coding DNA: TGTGCCACCAGCAGAGAGGTGACAGGTCTTAACTATGGCTACACCTTC. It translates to CATSREVTGLNYGYTF.

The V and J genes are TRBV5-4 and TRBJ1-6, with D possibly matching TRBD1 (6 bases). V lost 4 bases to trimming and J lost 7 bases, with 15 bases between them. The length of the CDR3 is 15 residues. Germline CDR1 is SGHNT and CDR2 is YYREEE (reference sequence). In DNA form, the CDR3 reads TGTGCCAGCAGCACACAGGGTGTACGGAATTCACCCCTCCACTTT. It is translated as CASSTQGVRNSPLHF.

This chain's CDR3 is CASSLVSGPSEQFF. The CDR3 bases are TGTGCCAGCAGCTTGGTTTCTGGGCCGAGTGAGCAGTTCTTC. This chain uses TRBV5-5 with TRBJ2-1; D remains unclear. The CDR3 is made up of 14 amino acids. Germline CDR1 is SGHKS and CDR2 is YYEKEE (reference sequence). V lost 0 bases to trimming and J lost 9 bases, with 13 bases between them.

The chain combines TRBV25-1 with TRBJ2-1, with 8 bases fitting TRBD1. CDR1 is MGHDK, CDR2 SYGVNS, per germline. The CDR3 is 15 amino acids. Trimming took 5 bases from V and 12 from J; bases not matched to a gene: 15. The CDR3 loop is CASSRYGTGLGRQFF. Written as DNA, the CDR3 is TGTGCCAGCAGTCGATACGGGACAGGCCTCGGGAGGCAGTTCTTC.

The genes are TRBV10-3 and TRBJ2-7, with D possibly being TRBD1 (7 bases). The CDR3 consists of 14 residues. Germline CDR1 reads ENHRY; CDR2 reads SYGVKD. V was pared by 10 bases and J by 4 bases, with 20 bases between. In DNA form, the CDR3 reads TGTGCCACTCAATCGGCACAGGGGAGGTACGAGCAGTACGTC. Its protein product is CATQSAQGRYEQYV.

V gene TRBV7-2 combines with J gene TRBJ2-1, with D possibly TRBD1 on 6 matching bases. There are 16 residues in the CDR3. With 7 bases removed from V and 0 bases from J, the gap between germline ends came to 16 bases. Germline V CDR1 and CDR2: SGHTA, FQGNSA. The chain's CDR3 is CASTQIGTNSYNEQFF. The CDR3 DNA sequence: TGTGCCAGCACCCAGATCGGGACAAACTCCTACAATGAGCAGTTCTTC.

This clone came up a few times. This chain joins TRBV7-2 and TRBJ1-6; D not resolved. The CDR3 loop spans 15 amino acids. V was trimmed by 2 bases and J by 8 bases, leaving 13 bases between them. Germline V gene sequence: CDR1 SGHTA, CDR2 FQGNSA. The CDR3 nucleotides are TGTGCCAGCAGCTTAATCACTCCCGGGGATTCACCCCTCCACTTT. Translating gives CASSLITPGDSPLHF.

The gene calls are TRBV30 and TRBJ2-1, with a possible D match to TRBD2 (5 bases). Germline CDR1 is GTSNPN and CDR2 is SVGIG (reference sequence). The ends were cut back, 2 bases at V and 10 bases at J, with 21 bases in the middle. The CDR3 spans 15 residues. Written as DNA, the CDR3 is TGTGCCTGGAGTTTAACGGGGTTGATTTTGGCGGAGCAGTTCTTC. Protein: CAWSLTGLILAEQFF.

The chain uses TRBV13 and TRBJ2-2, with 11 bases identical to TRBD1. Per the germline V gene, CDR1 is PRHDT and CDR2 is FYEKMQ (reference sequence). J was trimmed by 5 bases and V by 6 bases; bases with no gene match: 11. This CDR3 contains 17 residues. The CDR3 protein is CASRLFGTGGRTGELFF. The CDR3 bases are TGTGCCAGCAGGCTTTTCGGGACAGGGGGACGAACCGGGGAGCTGTTTTTT.

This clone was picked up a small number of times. DNA for the CDR3: TGTGCCAGCAGCCCAGGGGTCGGCCGGCAGCCCCAGCATTTT. Amino acid sequence: CASSPGVGRQPQHF. The chain uses TRBV28 and TRBJ1-5; D perhaps matches TRBD1 (6 bases). V was clipped by 6 bases and J by 7 bases, with 16 bases between them. CDR1 and CDR2 from the germline V gene are MDHEN and SYDVKM. The length of the CDR3 is 14 residues.